The 25 T cell receptor beta chains given below trace back to one sample, sequenced in a study of cytomegalovirus exposure and HLA in healthy donors. The PCR had 60 Vbeta and 13 Jbeta primers. Clones were read by immunoSEQ multiplex PCR, and TCRdb kept only the in-frame ones, dropping some. The sample yields roughly 34,000 clones, 84% seen once. The sequenced material came from PBMCs. The receptor set was obtained from a woman between 18 and 29 years old in good health and CMV-seronegative.

This clone was recorded once. The junction and the germline gene differ at one end; a read error may be behind it. V usage is TRBV7-9 and J usage is TRBJ1-4; D is possibly TRBD1 (6 bases). Germline V CDR1 and CDR2: SEHNR, FQNEAQ (reference sequence). The CDR3 has 12 amino acids. CDR3 residues: CSSRGEGGRLFF. CDR3 nucleotides: TGTTCCAGCAGGGGAGAGGGAGGGCGACTGTTTTTT.

The chain is built from TRBV28 and TRBJ2-1; D gene unclear. With 4 bases removed from V and 14 bases from J, the gap between germline ends came to 18 bases. The CDR3 is 13 residues long. Germline CDR1 is MDHEN and CDR2 is SYDVKM. The CDR3 loop reads CASSSDILFYEFF. The CDR3 coding sequence is TGTGCCAGCAGTTCTGATATATTATTCTATGAGTTCTTC.

The CDR3 loop reads CASSPLQVGYGYTF. CDR3 nucleotides: TGTGCCAGTAGTCCCTTACAGGTGGGCTATGGCTACACCTTC. The rearrangement joins TRBV19 to TRBJ1-2; D is perhaps TRBD1 (5 bases). CDR1 is LNHDA and CDR2 is SQIVND in the germline V gene (reference sequence). The V end lost 5 bases, the J end lost 4 bases, and 14 bases lay between the germline ends. CDR3 length: 14 amino acids.

The V gene is TRBV28, the J gene TRBJ2-5, with D possibly TRBD2 on 6 matching bases. In germline, CDR1 is MDHEN, CDR2 SYDVKM. The CDR3 sequence is 14 residues long. The V gene lost 6 bases and the J gene lost 7 bases, with 18 bases spanning the gap. Written as DNA, the CDR3 is TGTGCCAGCAGCACCGTGGCGGGACCCGGGACCCAGTACTTC. Translation: CASSTVAGPGTQYF.

V gene TRBV19 combines with J gene TRBJ2-7; a possible D gene is TRBD1 (6 bases). This CDR3 has 15 residues. Trimming removed 4 bases at V and 3 bases at J, with 16 bases between. Germline-derived CDR1 and CDR2 are LNHDA and SQIVND (reference sequence). The CDR3 loop reads CASSKQATGNYEQYF. Written as DNA, the CDR3 is TGTGCCAGTAGTAAACAAGCGACAGGCAACTACGAGCAGTACTTC.

This clone was observed a handful of times. The junction shows a germline mismatch at one end, possibly a read error. The V call is TRBV10-3, the J call TRBJ1-5, with D tentatively TRBD1 (5 bases). This CDR3 region has 14 residues. Germline V gene data show CDR1 as ENHRY and CDR2 as SYGVKD. This chain's CDR3 is CAISDTGMDQPQNF. CDR3 nucleotides: TGTGCCATCAGTGACACAGGCATGGATCAGCCCCAGAATTTT.

Concerning this clone itself: One junction end disagrees with the germline gene, perhaps due to a read error. The chain employs TRBV10-3 and TRBJ1-1; D remains unclear. The CDR3 is 12 amino acids. The germline V gene encodes CDR1 ENHRY and CDR2 SYGVKD. CDR3: CAISQMNPEAFF. Here the CDR3 DNA reads TGTGCCATCAGCCAGATGAACCCTGAAGCTTTCTTT.

The gene calls are TRBV6-5 and TRBJ2-5, with TRBD2 as a possible D gene (6 bases). Between the trimmed V and J ends, which lost 4 bases and 5 bases, there was a span of 14 bases. The CDR3 runs to 14 residues. In germline, CDR1 is MNHEY, CDR2 SVGAGI. The CDR3 is CASSSGLGLETQYF. CDR3 coding DNA: TGTGCCAGCAGTTCGGGACTCGGTCTCGAGACCCAGTACTTC.

This clone appeared once. This chain connects TRBV5-1 to TRBJ2-6; no firm D call. Germline V gene sequence: CDR1 SGHRS, CDR2 YFSETQ. The CDR3 spans 14 residues. The ends were cut back, 6 bases at V and 2 bases at J, with 9 bases in the middle. The CDR3 nucleotides read TGCGCCAGCATGCCAGAGGCTGGGGCCAACGTCCTGACTTTC. This sequence encodes CASMPEAGANVLTF.

CDR3 region: CAWTSGLAPCAQYF. CDR3 nucleotide sequence: TGTGCCTGGACGTCGGGACTAGCGCCCTGTGCGCAGTATTTT. The chain is built from TRBV30 and TRBJ2-3; 10 bases agree with TRBD2. V gave up 4 bases and J gave up 10 bases; unmatched junction bases: 11. Germline V gene data show CDR1 as GTSNPN and CDR2 as SVGIG (reference sequence). This CDR3 contains 14 residues.

This clone came up a few times. This chain links TRBV4-3 with TRBJ1-6, with D hard to call. The CDR3 spans 16 residues. V was cut by 0 bases and J by 10 bases, with 16 bases left in between. Germline V gene data show CDR1 as LGHNA and CDR2 as YSLEER. CDR3 region: CASSQEISGGESPLHF. The DNA of the CDR3 is TGCGCCAGCAGCCAAGAAATTTCGGGAGGCGAGTCACCCCTCCACTTT.

This clone came up once. The genes are TRBV7-2 and TRBJ2-7; maybe TRBD1 (5 bases). Trimming removed 5 bases from V and 2 bases from J, with 10 bases in between. The germline V gene encodes CDR1 SGHTA and CDR2 FQGNSA. The CDR3 consists of 13 residues. CDR3 sequence reads: CASSAPGTYEQYF. CDR3 DNA sequence: TGTGCCAGCAGCGCCCCAGGGACCTACGAGCAGTACTTC.

The V call is TRBV23-1, the J call TRBJ2-1, with 7 bases lining up with TRBD1. TRBV23-1 is an open reading frame, and its role is uncertain. This CDR3 has 16 residues. Unmatched junction bases numbered 16, after V lost 4 bases and J lost 10 bases. The CDR3 reads CASSPTDRERWHEQFF. The DNA of the CDR3 is TGCGCCAGCAGTCCGACCGACAGGGAACGTTGGCACGAGCAGTTCTTC.

This chain uses TRBV7-9 with TRBJ2-3, with D perhaps TRBD1 (6 bases). CDR3 length: 14 residues. The germline V and J ends were trimmed by 4 bases and 0 bases, with 8 bases remaining between them. Germline V gene data show CDR1 as SEHNR and CDR2 as FQNEAQ (reference sequence). The CDR3 region is CASSSTGSTDTQYF. CDR3 bases: TGTGCCAGCAGCTCCACAGGGAGCACAGATACGCAGTATTTT.

The genes are TRBV5-1 and TRBJ2-1; D may be TRBD1 (6 bases). The CDR3 runs to 13 residues. V lost 4 bases to trimming and J lost 10 bases, with 15 bases between them. Germline values: CDR1 SGHRS, CDR2 YFSETQ. The CDR3 protein is CASSIPDRGEQFF. In DNA form, the CDR3 reads TGCGCCAGCAGCATTCCGGACAGAGGGGAGCAGTTCTTC.

The J gene is TRBJ2-7, the V gene TRBV5-1; D is perhaps TRBD1 (5 bases). This CDR3 spans 13 amino acids. Trimming removed 4 bases from V and 6 bases from J, with 14 bases in between. The germline gives CDR1 SGHRS, CDR2 YFSETQ. In nucleotides, the CDR3 is TGCGCCAGCAGCCCGACAGTCAATTTCGAGCAGTACTTC. This gives the protein CASSPTVNFEQYF.

The rearrangement uses TRBV11-2 and TRBJ2-5, with D uncertain. Germline CDR1 reads SGHAT; CDR2 reads FQNNGV. This CDR3 is built from 12 residues. V was trimmed by 6 bases and J by 5 bases, leaving 10 bases between them. CDR3 nucleotides: TGTGCCAGCAGGCCCACCCGGGAGACCCAGTACTTC. Its protein is CASRPTRETQYF.

The chain links TRBV19 to TRBJ2-5, with 15 nucleotides matching TRBD2. The trim removed 6 bases at V and 5 bases at J, leaving 4 bases unmatched. This CDR3 is built from 15 residues. Germline values: CDR1 LNHDA, CDR2 SQIVND (reference sequence). The CDR3 reads CASRRTSGGEETQYF. DNA for the CDR3: TGTGCCAGTAGAAGGACTAGCGGGGGGGAGGAGACCCAGTACTTC.

The gene calls are TRBV25-1 and TRBJ2-7; maybe TRBD1 (6 bases). CDR3 length equals 12 residues. Trimming stripped 5 bases from V and 3 bases from J, with 8 bases between. Germline CDR1 reads MGHDK; CDR2 reads SYGVNS. The CDR3 loop reads CASSQDSYEQYF. The CDR3 DNA follows: TGTGCCAGCAGTCAGGACAGCTACGAGCAGTACTTC.

V usage is TRBV7-2 and J usage is TRBJ1-1, with 9 bases matching TRBD1. Germline CDR1 is SGHTA and CDR2 is FQGNSA. Trimming cost V 5 bases and J 2 bases; bases outside gene matches: 6. This CDR3 spans 15 amino acids. The CDR3 loop is CASSPRTGVNTEAFF. The CDR3 bases are TGTGCCAGCAGCCCCAGGACAGGGGTTAACACTGAAGCTTTCTTT.

V is TRBV4-3 and J is TRBJ2-7; D remains unclear. The CDR3 runs 16 residues. In germline, CDR1 is LGHNA, CDR2 YSLEER. V lost 0 bases and J lost 7, with 19 bases in between. The CDR3 spells CASSQDWQPQELEQYF. CDR3 sequence (DNA): TGCGCCAGCAGCCAAGATTGGCAGCCCCAGGAATTGGAGCAGTACTTC.

The rearrangement uses TRBV19 and TRBJ1-1, with a possible D match to TRBD1 (6 bases). V was trimmed by 5 bases and J by 3 bases, leaving 13 bases between them. This CDR3 contains 14 residues. Germline CDR1 and CDR2: LNHDA and SQIVND (reference sequence). CDR3 protein: CASSQTGGDTEAFF. The CDR3 nucleotides read TGTGCCAGTAGTCAGACAGGAGGTGACACTGAAGCTTTCTTT.

The chain employs TRBV11-2 and TRBJ2-1; 7 nucleotides match TRBD2. Germline V lookup: CDR1 SGHAT, CDR2 FQNNGV. CDR3 length equals 16 residues. V was clipped by 6 bases and J by 4 bases; unmatched bases: 12. DNA for the CDR3: TGTGCCAGCAGGCAACCGGGACTAAAAAAATACAATGAGCAGTTCTTC. Its protein is CASRQPGLKKYNEQFF.

The chain carries TRBV19 and TRBJ1-2, with TRBD1 matching 9 bases. The V segment lost 5 bases and the J segment 0 bases; nucleotides outside the gene matches: 10. Germline V gene data show CDR1 as LNHDA and CDR2 as SQIVND (reference sequence). The CDR3 consists of 17 residues. The CDR3 region is CASSSPSDRGSNYGYTF. The CDR3 DNA reads as TGTGCCAGTAGTTCCCCATCCGACAGGGGGTCTAACTATGGCTACACCTTC.

This chain links TRBV7-9 with TRBJ2-3; D perhaps matches TRBD2 (5 bases). Trimming shortened V by 7 bases and J by 1 base, and 15 bases separated the two germline ends. In germline, CDR1 is SEHNR, CDR2 FQNEAQ (reference sequence). The CDR3 covers 15 residues. CDR3 bases: TGTGCCAGCAACGGTGGGGTGCGGGGCACAGATACGCAGTATTTT. This translates into CASNGGVRGTDTQYF. Variable domain in full (rest from reference TRBV7-9 and TRBJ2-3): DTGVSQNPRHKITKRGQNVTFRCDPISEHNRLYWYRQTLGQGPEFLTYFQNEAQLEKSRLLSDRFSAERPKGSFSTLEIQRTEQGDSAMYLCASNGGVRGTDTQYFGPGTRLTVL.